This TCR beta chain emerged from a study of control samples from healthy donors and cancer patients. V trimming: 5 bases; J trimming: 2 bases; junction bases outside the gene matches: 5. This CDR3 comprises 14 residues. Germline CDR1 is SGHAT and CDR2 is FQNNGV. Repertoires were generated with immunoSEQ multiplex PCR, while TCRdb's copy carries only in-frame clones and drops some. Of 150,000 or so clones in the sample, around 95% were seen once. The sequencing sample was made of blood. The TCR comes from a woman in her thirties or forties in good health. V and J are TRBV11-2 and TRBJ1-2; 7 bases align to TRBD1. The CDR3 protein is CASSRDSLNYGYTF. The DNA of the CDR3 is TGTGCCAGCAGCAGGGACAGCTTAAACTATGGCTACACCTTC. Filled out from reference TRBV11-2 and TRBJ1-2, the complete variable domain reads EAGVAQSPRYKIIEKRQSVAFWCNPISGHATLYWYQQILGQGPKLLIQFQNNGVVDDSQLPKDRFSAERLKGVDSTLKIQPAKLEDSAVYLCASSRDSLNYGYTFGSGTRLTVV.